The entry below describes one T cell receptor beta chain. This sample was included in a study of blood T cell repertoires in COVID-19. Only in-frame clones appear in the TCRdb table, and some are missing; sequencing was by immunoSEQ multiplex PCR. The sample has around 130,000 clones; less than 85% are singletons. The origin of this receptor is a woman between 55 and 75 years old with acute or convalescent COVID-19. Sequenced material: peripheral blood.

This CDR3 reads CATSDLGGNTIYF. CDR3 sequence (DNA): TGTGCCACCAGTGATTTGGGCGGAAACACCATATATTTT. This sequence joins TRBV24-1 and TRBJ1-3; no reliable D call. Per germline, CDR1 KGHDR and CDR2 SFDVKD. The CDR3 is 13 residues long. V was shortened by 0 bases and J by 4 bases, with 3 bases between the two germline ends.